The 4 T cell receptor beta chains presented below share a single source sample, sequenced in a study of T cells in Graves' hyperthyroidism and ophthalmopathy. TCR beta CDR3 regions were amplified from RNA transcripts. Using the HTBI primer set, a first-round RT-PCR was run on the TCR CDR3. TCRdb used MiXCR to reprocess the multiplex PCR reads, holding one entry per CDR3 protein. The sample contains 480,000 or so distinct CDR3 sequences, 46% of which appear only once. The specimen was peripheral blood or thyroid tissue (not recorded which). The receptors were gathered from an adult woman with Graves' disease, either hyperthyroidism or ophthalmopathy (not recorded which).

The chain uses TRBV2 and TRBJ2-1; weak D call: TRBD1 (5 bases). The V end was cut by 3 bases, the J end by 7 bases, with 10 bases between. This CDR3 region has 13 residues. Germline CDR1 is SNHLY and CDR2 is FYNNEI. CDR3 DNA sequence: TGTGCCAGCAGTGACCTCAGGGATAATGAGCAGTTCTTC. It codes for CASSDLRDNEQFF. The full variable domain, with the rest looked up from reference TRBV2 and TRBJ2-1, is EPEVTQTPSHQVTQMGQEVILRCVPISNHLYFYWYRQILGQKVEFLVSFYNNEISEKSEIFDDQFSVERPDGSNFTLKIRSTKLEDSAMYFCASSDLRDNEQFFGPGTRLTVL.

In this sample, this clonotype turned up many times. The gene calls are TRBV7-2 and TRBJ2-7; 7 bases are shared with TRBD1. The V and J ends lost 4 bases and 5 bases, in that order; junction bases with no gene match: 11. There are 15 residues in the CDR3. Germline CDR1 reads SGHTA; CDR2 reads FQGNSA. Here the CDR3 reads CASSSFVQGYNEQYF. CDR3 nucleotides: TGTGCCAGCAGCTCCTTCGTACAGGGGTACAACGAGCAGTACTTC.

The rearrangement links TRBV15 to TRBJ2-3; tentatively, D is TRBD1 or TRBD2 (5 bases each). The CDR3 length is 14 residues. Germline V gene lookup returns CDR1 LNHNV and CDR2 YYDKDF (reference sequence). Trimming took off 3 bases at V and 11 bases at J, with 18 bases between the two ends. As DNA, the CDR3 is TGTGCCACCAGCAGCCGGGACGGTGGAAACATGCAGTATTTT. Translation gives CATSSRDGGNMQYF.

This clonotype was seen repeatedly, ten times or more. The V and J genes are TRBV29-1 and TRBJ1-6; 7 nucleotides align to TRBD1. The ends lost 4 bases at V and 9 bases at J; junction bases unmatched: 6. Germline loops: CDR1 SQVTM, CDR2 ANQGSEA. CDR3 length equals 13 residues. CDR3 nucleotides: TGCAGCGTTGGTGATGGGACAGCTTCACCCCTCCACTTT. It is translated as CSVGDGTASPLHF. Full variable domain (missing parts from reference TRBV29-1 and TRBJ1-6): SAVISQKPSRDICQRGTSLTIQCQVDSQVTMMFWYRQQPGQSLTLIATANQGSEATYESGFVIDKFPISRPNLTFSTLTVSNMSPEDSSIYLCSVGDGTASPLHFGNGTRLTVT.